This T cell receptor beta chain was obtained from a study of beta chain features in type 1 diabetes. Study-level points and caveats: The study found that naive, central memory and Treg TCRB repertoires appeared more similar in patients than in healthy donors. Researchers cautioned that cDNA sequencing could over-represent cells with high TCR expression.

V lost 4 bases and J 6 bases, leaving 14 bases between the germline ends. The CDR3 sequence is 13 residues long. In germline, CDR1 is SGHDT, CDR2 YYEEEE. cDNA synthesis used the whole RNA isolate, giving expressed TCRB sequences. The protocol was immunoSEQ multiplex PCR, while the TCRdb copy is restricted to in-frame clones and leaves out a portion. The profile covers 450,000 or so clones, with 11% appearing a single time and approximately 0.05% taken by the ten largest. Comments on this clone: Antigen: not known.

The material sequenced was naive CD4+ T cells from blood. The chain carries TRBV5-6 and TRBJ2-7; D might be TRBD1 (6 bases). The receptor was derived from a woman aged 18-35 years in good health. The CDR3 DNA reads as TGTGCCAGCAGCCCGAACAGGGTAGGCGAGCAGTACGTC. Translated: CASSPNRVGEQYV.